The next 29 T cell receptor beta chains were all read from a single sample in a study of CD8 T cells in ankylosing spondylitis. TCRdb processed the 5' RACE reads anew with MiXCR; each CDR3 protein has one entry. The repertoire has about 300,000 distinct CDR3 sequences, more than 9% of them found once; the top ten carry more than 7%. The sample was blood, either unsorted or a sorted T cell fraction (not recorded which). All receptors derive from a female donor with ankylosing spondylitis or in good health (not recorded which).

This clonotype was detected ten times or more. The chain uses TRBV15 and TRBJ2-1, with 11 positions matching TRBD2. Looked up from germline, CDR1 is LNHNV and CDR2 is YYDKDF (reference sequence). The CDR3 is made up of 14 amino acids. V lost 3 bases and J lost 11; bases outside the gene matches: 6. This CDR3 reads CATSSNLAGGQQFF. CDR3 sequence (DNA): TGTGCCACCAGCAGTAACCTAGCGGGGGGACAGCAGTTCTTC.

This clonotype was counted many times. This chain joins TRBV29-1 and TRBJ1-2, with D uncertain. CDR1 SQVTM and CDR2 ANQGSEA come from the germline V gene. Trimming removed 2 bases from V and 8 bases from J, with 12 bases in between. This CDR3 contains 12 residues. CDR3 residues: CSVERGGGGYTF. The CDR3 DNA reads TGCAGCGTTGAACGGGGAGGTGGCGGCTACACCTTC.

This clonotype was observed many times. CDR3 DNA sequence: TGCGCCAGCAGCCAGGCCCTGACGCGTACCTACGAGCAGTACTTC. It specifies CASSQALTRTYEQYF. The rearrangement uses TRBV4-3 and TRBJ2-7; no definite D call. V was trimmed by 3 bases and J by 2 bases, leaving 14 bases between them. The CDR3 contains 15 residues. From germline, CDR1 is LGHNA and CDR2 YSLEER.

This clonotype was counted many times. The gene calls are TRBV20-1 and TRBJ1-3; D is uncertain. Deletions cut 7 bases from V and 0 bases from J, with 13 bases between. This CDR3 is 14 amino acids long. Germline V gene lookup returns CDR1 DFQATT and CDR2 SNEGSKA (reference sequence). CDR3: CSVSGGNSGNTIYF. In nucleotides, the CDR3 is TGCAGTGTCTCCGGAGGTAACTCTGGAAACACCATATATTTT.

This clonotype was detected ten times or more. V gene TRBV20-1 combines with J gene TRBJ2-2, with 8 bases fitting TRBD1. The germline V gene has CDR1 DFQATT and CDR2 SNEGSKA (reference sequence). Unmatched junction bases numbered 15, after V lost 3 bases and J lost 3 bases. This CDR3 contains 18 residues. CDR3 region: CSASPFAGDRIHTGELFF. The CDR3 DNA reads TGCAGTGCTAGCCCCTTCGCTGGGGACAGGATCCACACCGGGGAGCTGTTTTTT.

This clonotype showed up many times. This sequence joins TRBV12-3 or TRBV12-4 and TRBJ2-6, with 7 bases aligning to TRBD2. Germline trimming cut 8 bases from V and 0 bases from J; bases unmatched to any gene: 10. The CDR3 is made up of 17 amino acids. The CDR3 region is CASRSGATLSGANVLTF. CDR3 DNA: TGTGCCAGCCGAAGCGGGGCTACTCTCTCTGGGGCCAACGTCCTGACTTTC.

This clonotype was recorded many times. The CDR3 DNA follows: TGCAGTGCTCCAAACCCGGGACTAGCGGGTGGGGGTACGCAGTATTTT. It specifies CSAPNPGLAGGGTQYF. The chain recombines TRBV20-1 with TRBJ2-3, with 12 positions matching TRBD2. The CDR3 totals 16 residues. The V gene's germline CDR1 is DFQATT and CDR2 SNEGSKA (reference sequence). Losses at the gene ends were 5 bases for V and 8 bases for J; bases not matched to a gene: 14.

V and J are TRBV15 and TRBJ2-7; unclear D gene. The germline V gene encodes CDR1 LNHNV and CDR2 YYDKDF (reference sequence). V lost 0 bases to trimming and J lost 3 bases, with 18 bases between them. This CDR3 spans 17 amino acids. The DNA for the CDR3 is TGTGCCACCAGCAGAGATTTGCTGATAGACCCGGTCTACGAGCAGTACTTC. Translation: CATSRDLLIDPVYEQYF.

This clonotype has a count of ten or more. CDR3 DNA sequence: TGCGCCAGCAGCTTGATGACGGGACTAGCGGGGTCCGGGGAGCTGTTTTTT. Its protein is CASSLMTGLAGSGELFF. V and J are TRBV5-1 and TRBJ2-2, with 13 bases lining up with TRBD2. The ends lost 1 base at V and 6 bases at J; junction bases unmatched: 6. The germline CDR1 and CDR2 sequences are SGHRS and YFSETQ. This CDR3 has 17 amino acids.

In this sample, this clonotype turned up many times. V and J are TRBV7-2 and TRBJ2-5; D uncertain. From germline, CDR1 is SGHTA and CDR2 FQGNSA. V dropped 5 bases and J dropped 5 bases, with 9 bases sitting between them. The CDR3 runs 12 residues. The CDR3 region is CASSQSYETQYF. The CDR3 bases are TGTGCCAGCAGCCAGTCCTACGAGACCCAGTACTTC.

This clonotype occurred many times. The chain links TRBV12-3 or TRBV12-4 to TRBJ2-2; 9 bases map to TRBD1. V lost 6 bases, J lost 4 bases, and 9 bases stayed unmatched. The CDR3 has 16 amino acids. CDR3 protein: CASRLTTGGITGELFF. The CDR3 nucleotides read TGTGCCAGCAGACTGACGACAGGGGGTATCACCGGGGAGCTGTTTTTT.

This clonotype was counted many times. The CDR3 protein is CASSQDTRLADQETQYF. The CDR3 nucleotides are TGCGCCAGCAGCCAAGACACGCGGCTAGCCGATCAAGAGACCCAGTACTTC. V gene TRBV4-1 combines with J gene TRBJ2-5, with a possible D match to TRBD2 (5 bases). There are 17 residues in the CDR3. Germline V CDR1 and CDR2: MGHRA, YSYEKL. The V and J ends lost 0 bases and 2 bases respectively, with 16 bases between them.

This clonotype showed up many times. The chain carries TRBV9 and TRBJ2-7, with D unclear. The V gene's germline CDR1 is SGDLS and CDR2 YYNGEE. Trimming pared 4 bases from V and 6 bases from J, leaving 17 bases between. The CDR3 is made up of 14 amino acids. The CDR3 DNA reads TGTGCCAGCAGCTCCGGAGTCGCTAACCCCGAGCAGTACTTC. Protein sequence: CASSSGVANPEQYF.

This chain uses TRBV24-1 with TRBJ2-7; 8 bases match TRBD2. This CDR3 is built from 14 residues. Germline values: CDR1 KGHDR, CDR2 SFDVKD. V lost 4 bases to trimming and J lost 7 bases; unmatched junction nucleotides: 8. CDR3 in amino acids: CATSEAGAVGEQYF. In DNA form, the CDR3 reads TGTGCCACCAGTGAAGCGGGAGCTGTGGGGGAGCAGTACTTC.

J is TRBJ1-5 and V is TRBV20-1; D is unresolved. The CDR3 loop spans 13 amino acids. Trimming stripped 1 base from V and 9 bases from J, with 13 bases between. CDR1 and CDR2 from the germline V gene are DFQATT and SNEGSKA (reference sequence). The CDR3 spells CSARGEGIRPQHF. The CDR3 DNA follows: TGCAGTGCTAGAGGGGAGGGTATTCGGCCCCAGCATTTT.

This chain connects TRBV5-1 to TRBJ2-7; tentatively, D is TRBD2 (5 bases). V was pared by 4 bases and J by 4 bases, with 18 bases between. The CDR3 is made up of 15 amino acids. CDR1 is SGHRS, CDR2 YFSETQ, per germline. The CDR3 DNA follows: TGCGCCAGCAGCCGGATGGCAGGAGGAGAGTACGAGCAGTACTTC. Translating gives CASSRMAGGEYEQYF. The full variable domain, in which reference TRBV5-1 and TRBJ2-7 provide the parts outside the CDR3, is KAGVTQTPRYLIKTRGQQVTLSCSPISGHRSVSWYQQTPGQGLQFLFEYFSETQRNKGNFPGRFSGRQFSNSRSEMNVSTLELGDSALYLCASSRMAGGEYEQYFGPGTRLTVT.

The V gene is TRBV30, the J gene TRBJ1-4; D is possibly TRBD1 (6 bases). This CDR3 has 14 residues. Germline V gene sequence: CDR1 GTSNPN, CDR2 SVGIG (reference sequence). V was clipped by 0 bases and J by 4 bases, with 9 bases between them. The CDR3 DNA follows: TGTGCCTGGAGTGTCGGACAGTTTAATGAAAAACTGTTTTTT. Protein product: CAWSVGQFNEKLFF.

J is TRBJ2-7 and V is TRBV6-1, with D unclear. This CDR3 region has 14 residues. The V and J ends lost 6 bases and 3 bases respectively, with 15 bases between them. The germline CDR1 and CDR2 sequences are MNHNS and SASEGT. The CDR3 nucleotides read TGTGCCAGCAGCCGGGTTAAGGGCCTCTACGAGCAGTACTTC. Translation gives CASSRVKGLYEQYF.

A few counts support this clonotype. The V and J genes are TRBV7-9 and TRBJ2-1, with D possibly called TRBD1 or TRBD2 (5 bases each). CDR1 SEHNR and CDR2 FQNEAQ come from the germline V gene (reference sequence). CDR3 length: 17 amino acids. V was trimmed by 5 bases and J by 5 bases, leaving 22 bases between them. The CDR3 DNA is TGTGCCAGCAGCCTAACAAAGCCGGGACGGACCCACAATGAGCAGTTCTTC. Encoded protein: CASSLTKPGRTHNEQFF.

This clonotype was counted many times. The chain is built from TRBV6-2 or TRBV6-3 and TRBJ2-4; no clear D. Trimming removed 5 bases at V and 1 base at J, with 9 bases between. Looked up from germline, CDR1 is MNHEY and CDR2 is SVGEGT. CDR3 size: 14 residues. CDR3 bases: TGTGCCAGCAGTCCACCTTGGGCCAAAAACATTCAGTACTTC. Translation: CASSPPWAKNIQYF.

About this clonotype itself: Given a much more abundant clone one base away, this may be a read error. This chain links TRBV15 with TRBJ1-6, with D uncertain. The CDR3 has 13 amino acids. Germline assignment: CDR1 LNHNV and CDR2 YYDKDF (reference sequence). CDR3 DNA: TGTGCCGCCAGCAGCGGGCAGCATTCACCCCTCCACTTT. Translation: CAASSGQHSPLHF.

The rearrangement links TRBV5-1 to TRBJ2-3; TRBD2 agrees at 8 bases. Germline CDR1 reads SGHRS; CDR2 reads YFSETQ. This CDR3 is 17 amino acids long. The J segment lost 1 base and the V segment lost 0 bases, leaving 7 bases of the junction unmatched. The DNA for the CDR3 is TGCGCCAGCAGCTTGGTCGGCGGGGGGCCTCGCACAGATACGCAGTATTTT. Amino acids: CASSLVGGGPRTDTQYF.

This chain links TRBV7-2 with TRBJ1-4; no clear D. Trimming removed 3 bases at V and 7 bases at J, with 9 bases between. This CDR3 has 13 residues. Germline CDR1 and CDR2: SGHTA and FQGNSA. CDR3 sequence (DNA): TGTGCCAGCAGCTTCGGGCGAGTTGAAAAACTGTTTTTT. This codes for CASSFGRVEKLFF.

The CDR3 nucleotides are TGTGCCAGCAGCCGCTGGAGGGCTCTTTCCAATGAGCAGTTCTTC. Translated: CASSRWRALSNEQFF. The chain uses TRBV5-6 and TRBJ2-1; a weak D match, TRBD2 (6 bases). Germline-derived CDR1 and CDR2 are SGHDT and YYEEEE. Trimming left V 4 bases short and J 6 bases short, with 17 bases between. The CDR3 is 15 residues long. Drawing the rest from reference TRBV5-6 and TRBJ2-1, the complete variable domain is DAGVTQSPTHLIKTRGQQVTLRCSPKSGHDTVSWYQQALGQGPQFIFQYYEEEERQRGNFPDRFSGHQFPNYSSELNVNALLLGDSALYLCASSRWRALSNEQFFGPGTRLTVL.

The J gene is TRBJ1-4, the V gene TRBV6-6; D is uncertain. Deletions cut 6 bases from V and 8 bases from J, with 10 bases between. Germline V gene lookup returns CDR1 MNHNY and CDR2 SVGAGI (reference sequence). The CDR3 length is 12 residues. The CDR3, as DNA: TGTGCCAGCAGGACTGTAACGGAAAAACTGTTTTTT. Amino acids: CASRTVTEKLFF.

The sample holds many counts of this clonotype. The J gene is TRBJ1-2, the V gene TRBV24-1; weak D call: TRBD1 (5 bases). Germline V gene lookup returns CDR1 KGHDR and CDR2 SFDVKD. The V and J ends lost 2 bases and 7 bases respectively, with 13 bases between them. The CDR3 has 14 residues. The CDR3 sequence is CATSDSGRLSGYTF. In DNA form, the CDR3 reads TGTGCCACCAGTGATTCGGGACGCCTAAGTGGCTACACCTTC.

This clonotype was counted at least ten times. In DNA form, the CDR3 reads TGCAGTGGCAGAGGCACTAGCGGGAGTTCCTTCTTC. Protein: CSGRGTSGSSFF. The chain combines TRBV20-1 with TRBJ2-1, with TRBD2 matching over 11 bases. V shed 7 bases and J 16 bases; nucleotides not matched to a gene: 12. The CDR3 consists of 12 residues. CDR1 is DFQATT, CDR2 SNEGSKA, per germline (reference sequence).

This clonotype was observed at least ten times. DNA for the CDR3: TGTGCCATCAGTGAGAGGACTAATAAGGAGACCCAGTACTTC. Its protein product is CAISERTNKETQYF. The chain uses TRBV10-3 and TRBJ2-5, with D perhaps matching TRBD2 (6 bases). Trimming removed 2 bases from V and 5 bases from J, with 12 bases in between. CDR3 length: 14 residues. Looked up from germline, CDR1 is ENHRY and CDR2 is SYGVKD.

The rearrangement uses TRBV6-5 and TRBJ2-7; 9 nucleotides align to TRBD1. Germline CDR1 MNHEY, CDR2 SVGAGI. There are 17 residues in the CDR3. The junction had 9 bases not matched to a gene; V was cut back by 0 bases and J by 3 bases. CDR3: CASSYSARPGQGYEQYF. The CDR3 DNA sequence: TGTGCCAGCAGTTACTCGGCTAGACCGGGACAGGGCTACGAGCAGTACTTC.